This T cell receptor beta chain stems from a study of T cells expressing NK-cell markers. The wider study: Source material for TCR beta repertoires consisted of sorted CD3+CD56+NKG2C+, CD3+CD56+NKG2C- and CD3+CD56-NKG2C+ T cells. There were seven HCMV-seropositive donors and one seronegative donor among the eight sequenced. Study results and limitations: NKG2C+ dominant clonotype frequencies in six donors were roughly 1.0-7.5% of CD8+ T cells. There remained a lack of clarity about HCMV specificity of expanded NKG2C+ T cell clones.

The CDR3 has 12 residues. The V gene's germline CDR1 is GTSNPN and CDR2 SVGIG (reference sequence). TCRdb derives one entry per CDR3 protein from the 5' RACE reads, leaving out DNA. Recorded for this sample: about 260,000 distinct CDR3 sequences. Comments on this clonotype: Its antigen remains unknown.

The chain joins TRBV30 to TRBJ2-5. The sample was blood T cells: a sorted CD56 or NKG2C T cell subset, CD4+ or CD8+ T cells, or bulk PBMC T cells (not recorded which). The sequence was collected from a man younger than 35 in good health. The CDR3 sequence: CAWSGGLETQYF. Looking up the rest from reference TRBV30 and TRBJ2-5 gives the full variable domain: SQTIHQWPATLVQPVGSPLSLECTVEGTSNPNLYWYRQAAGRGLQLLFYSVGIGQISSEVPQNLSASRPQDRQFILSSKKLLLSDSGFYLCAWSGGLETQYFGPGTRLLVL.